The 26 T cell receptor beta chains listed next were all sequenced from one sample in a study of CD8 T cells in ankylosing spondylitis. A single record per CDR3 protein comes from TCRdb applying MiXCR to the 5' RACE reads. The repertoire holds approximately 340,000 distinct CDR3 sequences, with about 15% as singletons. The specimen sequenced was blood, either unsorted or a sorted T cell fraction (not recorded which). These receptors originate from a male donor with ankylosing spondylitis or in good health (not recorded which).

This clonotype was picked up many times. The V gene is TRBV5-1, the J gene TRBJ1-4; 7 bases match TRBD1. CDR3 length equals 15 residues. J was trimmed by 6 bases and V by 5 bases; bases with no gene match: 10. CDR1 is SGHRS and CDR2 is YFSETQ in the germline V gene. CDR3 loop: CASSSTDRLHEKLFF. CDR3 DNA sequence: TGCGCCAGCAGTTCAACGGACAGGCTTCATGAAAAACTGTTTTTT.

The rearrangement uses TRBV6-5 and TRBJ2-7; D call uncertain. V gave up 6 bases and J gave up 2 bases, with 5 bases separating them. Germline assignment: CDR1 MNHEY and CDR2 SVGAGI. The CDR3 runs 11 residues. The CDR3: CASRRAYEQYF. The CDR3 DNA reads as TGTGCCAGCAGACGAGCCTACGAGCAGTACTTC.

This clonotype was observed a few times. V gene TRBV7-2 combines with J gene TRBJ1-1, with D maybe TRBD1 (5 bases). Deletions cut 8 bases from V and 4 bases from J, with 11 bases between. CDR3 length: 12 amino acids. From germline, CDR1 is SGHTA and CDR2 FQGNSA. CDR3 DNA sequence: TGTGCCAGCCACAGGTTAGTCACTGAAGCTTTCTTT. Amino acids: CASHRLVTEAFF. The full variable domain, with the rest looked up from reference TRBV7-2 and TRBJ1-1, is GAGVSQSPSNKVTEKGKDVELRCDPISGHTALYWYRQSLGQGLEFLIYFQGNSAPDKSGLPSDRFSAERTGGSVSTLTIQRTQQEDSAVYLCASHRLVTEAFFGQGTRLTVV.

The chain joins TRBV2 to TRBJ2-1; the D call may be TRBD1 or TRBD2 (8 bases each). Trimming cost V 4 bases and J 6 bases, with 16 bases left between them. Looked up from germline, CDR1 is SNHLY and CDR2 is FYNNEI. This CDR3 has 15 residues. In DNA form, the CDR3 reads TGTGCCAGCAGTGCCCGGACAGGGACTAGCAATGAGCAGTTCTTC. Protein: CASSARTGTSNEQFF.

The genes are TRBV6-5 and TRBJ2-1; unclear D gene. The ends were cut back, 5 bases at V and 10 bases at J, with 9 bases in the middle. The CDR3 has 11 residues. Germline assignment: CDR1 MNHEY and CDR2 SVGAGI. CDR3 sequence: CASSTGQEQFF. The DNA for the CDR3 is TGTGCCAGCAGTACGGGTCAGGAGCAGTTCTTC.

This clonotype occurred a few times. The V and J genes are TRBV18 and TRBJ2-1; D gene uncertain. The length of the CDR3 is 11 residues. Trimming removed 6 bases from V and 8 bases from J, with 8 bases in between. Germline V lookup: CDR1 KGHSH, CDR2 LQKENI. The CDR3 DNA reads TGTGCCAGCTCTCCCCGGGATGAGCAGTTCTTC. Its protein product is CASSPRDEQFF. Filled out from reference TRBV18 and TRBJ2-1, the complete variable domain reads NAGVMQNPRHLVRRRGQEARLRCSPMKGHSHVYWYRQLPEEGLKFMVYLQKENIIDESGMPKERFSAEFPKEGPSILRIQQVVRGDSAAYFCASSPRDEQFFGPGTRLTVL.

A few counts support this clonotype. The chain combines TRBV20-1 with TRBJ2-7, with TRBD2 identical over 10 bases. The germline CDR1 and CDR2 sequences are DFQATT and SNEGSKA (reference sequence). This CDR3 spans 14 amino acids. The V gene end was trimmed by 1 base and the J gene end by 5 bases; junction bases not matched to a gene: 5. CDR3 nucleotide sequence: TGCAGTGCTAGAGCGAGCGGGAGGGGGGACGAGCAGTACTTC. Translating it yields CSARASGRGDEQYF.

This chain joins TRBV10-3 and TRBJ1-2, with 7 nucleotides matching TRBD1. CDR3 length: 14 amino acids. Germline values: CDR1 ENHRY, CDR2 SYGVKD. V dropped 5 bases and J dropped 1; count of bases not matched to a gene: 4. DNA of the CDR3: TGTGCCATCAGTTCCGGGACAGATAACTATGGCTACACCTTC. This translates into CAISSGTDNYGYTF.

This chain links TRBV12-3 or TRBV12-4 with TRBJ1-5; D possibly corresponds to TRBD1 (5 bases). Trimming removed 1 base at V and 2 bases at J, with 12 bases between. The CDR3 sequence is 16 residues long. The CDR3 here is CASSLEVVRGNQPQHF. The DNA of the CDR3 is TGTGCCAGCAGTTTAGAGGTAGTCAGGGGCAATCAGCCCCAGCATTTT.

The chain joins TRBV7-9 to TRBJ2-1, with TRBD2 matching 14 bases. Germline CDR1 reads SEHNR; CDR2 reads FQNEAQ (reference sequence). The CDR3 totals 15 residues. The V gene end was trimmed by 6 bases and the J gene end by 10 bases; junction bases not matched to a gene: 8. The CDR3 DNA reads TGTGCCAGCAGTTACGGGACTAGCGGGAGAGACGAGCAGTTCTTC. Translated: CASSYGTSGRDEQFF.

This clonotype was seen only a few times. J is TRBJ2-3 and V is TRBV11-2; D is ambiguous. The germline V gene encodes CDR1 SGHAT and CDR2 FQNNGV. V lost 1 base, J lost 1 base, and 12 bases lay in between. The CDR3 runs to 16 residues. CDR3 DNA sequence: TGTGCCAGCAGCTTAGGGGCGATGGGCGGCACAGATACGCAGTATTTT. This sequence encodes CASSLGAMGGTDTQYF.

This clonotype has more than one count but fewer than ten. The gene calls are TRBV29-1 and TRBJ2-4; TRBD1 aligns across 9 bases. The V segment lost 1 base and the J segment 7 bases; nucleotides outside the gene matches: 5. Per the germline V gene, CDR1 is SQVTM and CDR2 is ANQGSEA. The CDR3 is 14 residues long. CDR3 bases: TGCAGCGTTGAAGCCTTAGGACAGGGGAACATTCAGTACTTC. Translating it yields CSVEALGQGNIQYF.

This clonotype has just a few counts. This sequence joins TRBV5-1 and TRBJ2-5; D may be TRBD1 (5 bases). CDR1 SGHRS and CDR2 YFSETQ come from the germline V gene. Between the trimmed V and J ends, which lost 7 bases and 2 bases, there was a span of 9 bases. CDR3 length equals 12 residues. In DNA form, the CDR3 reads TGCGCCAGCCACCGACAGCAAGAGACCCAGTACTTC. This encodes CASHRQQETQYF.

The sample holds a few counts of this clonotype. CDR3 nucleotide sequence: TGCAGTGCTAGAGACCCCGGGACAGGGGCTTCCGGGGAGCTGTTTTTT. Encoded protein: CSARDPGTGASGELFF. The chain couples TRBV20-1 to TRBJ2-2; 10 bases agree with TRBD1. The CDR3 is made up of 16 amino acids. Germline CDR1 reads DFQATT; CDR2 reads SNEGSKA (reference sequence). V gave up 0 bases and J gave up 6 bases; unmatched junction bases: 7.

V is TRBV6-2 or TRBV6-3 and J is TRBJ1-1, with D hard to call. The ends were cut back, 6 bases at V and 3 bases at J, with 8 bases in the middle. CDR1 is MNHEY and CDR2 is SVGEGT in the germline V gene. This CDR3 is built from 12 residues. The CDR3 protein is CASRWPDTEAFF. As DNA, the CDR3 is TGTGCCAGCAGGTGGCCCGACACTGAAGCTTTCTTT.

This clonotype has ten or more counts. The chain has TRBV4-1 and TRBJ2-3; TRBD2 matches at 9 bases. The CDR3 has 18 residues. V lost 3 bases and J lost 5; bases outside the gene matches: 15. The V gene's germline CDR1 is MGHRA and CDR2 YSYEKL. CDR3 sequence: CASSHLGVGAGGGDTQYF. DNA for the CDR3: TGCGCCAGCAGCCACTTAGGCGTCGGAGCGGGGGGCGGAGATACGCAGTATTTT.

This clonotype occurred a few times. This sequence joins TRBV5-1 and TRBJ2-1, with 10 nucleotides matching TRBD2. Losses at the gene ends were 9 bases for V and 7 bases for J; bases not matched to a gene: 7. Per the germline V gene, CDR1 is SGHRS and CDR2 is YFSETQ. The CDR3 is made up of 13 amino acids. CDR3 loop: CATKGLATNEQFF. The CDR3 DNA is TGCGCCACAAAGGGACTAGCGACAAATGAGCAGTTCTTC.

The gene calls are TRBV12-3 or TRBV12-4 and TRBJ2-1; 8 nucleotides agree with TRBD2. The CDR3 is 16 amino acids. The junction had 11 bases not matched to a gene; V was cut back by 2 bases and J by 8 bases. The CDR3 DNA reads TGTGCCAGCAGTTTAAGCGGGGGCTCCTTGTCCCATGAGCAGTTCTTC. This sequence encodes CASSLSGGSLSHEQFF.

The chain has TRBV29-1 and TRBJ2-7, with 7 bases matching TRBD2. Germline V lookup: CDR1 SQVTM, CDR2 ANQGSEA. The CDR3 extends over 14 amino acids. V gave up 6 bases and J gave up 2 bases; unmatched junction bases: 10. The CDR3 spells CSVKRLAATYEQYF. CDR3 bases: TGCAGCGTCAAACGACTAGCCGCTACCTACGAGCAGTACTTC.

V gene TRBV20-1 combines with J gene TRBJ2-7; TRBD2 matches 7 bases. CDR1 and CDR2 from the germline V gene are DFQATT and SNEGSKA (reference sequence). CDR3 size: 13 residues. The junction had 4 bases not matched to a gene; V was cut back by 0 bases and J by 5 bases. CDR3 coding DNA: TGCAGTGCTAGAGAACTAGCGATCGACGAGCAGTACTTC. It specifies CSARELAIDEQYF.

As DNA, the CDR3 is TGTGCCAGCAGTTTCGACAGACAAGGACTAGCGGGTCCCTACAATGAGCAGTTCTTC. It encodes CASSFDRQGLAGPYNEQFF. The V and J genes are TRBV11-2 and TRBJ2-1; 11 positions agree with TRBD2. V trimming: 6 bases; J trimming: 2 bases; junction bases outside the gene matches: 15. This CDR3 has 19 amino acids. CDR1 and CDR2 from the germline V gene are SGHAT and FQNNGV.

The chain carries TRBV29-1 and TRBJ2-2; 12 bases agree with TRBD2. Germline assignment: CDR1 SQVTM and CDR2 ANQGSEA. The ends lost 3 bases at V and 4 bases at J; junction bases unmatched: 9. The CDR3 spans 17 residues. Here the CDR3 reads CSVEASPGLAGTGELFF. As DNA, the CDR3 is TGCAGCGTTGAGGCCAGCCCGGGACTAGCGGGCACCGGGGAGCTGTTTTTT.

The sample holds many counts of this clonotype. V and J are TRBV12-3 or TRBV12-4 and TRBJ1-2; no clear D gene. V was pared by 6 bases and J by 1 base, with 9 bases between. The CDR3 spans 13 residues. The CDR3 DNA follows: TGTGCCAGCAGGCAGGATTTTAACTATGGCTACACCTTC. Encoded protein: CASRQDFNYGYTF.

The rearrangement uses TRBV12-3 or TRBV12-4 and TRBJ2-7; 9 bases fit TRBD1. The CDR3 is made up of 16 amino acids. V trimming: 5 bases; J trimming: 1 base; junction bases outside the gene matches: 9. CDR3 loop: CASSTRQGGNSYEQYF. The CDR3 nucleotides are TGTGCCAGCAGTACTCGACAGGGGGGGAATTCCTACGAGCAGTACTTC.

At least ten counts were recorded for this clonotype. The chain carries TRBV3-1 and TRBJ2-1, with D tentatively TRBD1 (6 bases). V lost 0 bases and J lost 9, with 12 bases in between. In germline, CDR1 is LGHDT, CDR2 YNNKEL (reference sequence). This CDR3 has 14 residues. The CDR3 region is CASSQEDRLREQFF. The CDR3 coding sequence is TGTGCCAGCAGCCAAGAGGACAGATTGCGTGAGCAGTTCTTC.

The chain uses TRBV29-1 and TRBJ2-1; 11 nucleotides match TRBD2. This CDR3 has 14 amino acids. Trimming took 5 bases from V and 7 from J; bases not matched to a gene: 7. In germline, CDR1 is SQVTM, CDR2 ANQGSEA. The CDR3 DNA reads as TGCAGCGTTAGCCTAGCGGGGGGAATTAATGAGCAGTTCTTC. Protein sequence: CSVSLAGGINEQFF.